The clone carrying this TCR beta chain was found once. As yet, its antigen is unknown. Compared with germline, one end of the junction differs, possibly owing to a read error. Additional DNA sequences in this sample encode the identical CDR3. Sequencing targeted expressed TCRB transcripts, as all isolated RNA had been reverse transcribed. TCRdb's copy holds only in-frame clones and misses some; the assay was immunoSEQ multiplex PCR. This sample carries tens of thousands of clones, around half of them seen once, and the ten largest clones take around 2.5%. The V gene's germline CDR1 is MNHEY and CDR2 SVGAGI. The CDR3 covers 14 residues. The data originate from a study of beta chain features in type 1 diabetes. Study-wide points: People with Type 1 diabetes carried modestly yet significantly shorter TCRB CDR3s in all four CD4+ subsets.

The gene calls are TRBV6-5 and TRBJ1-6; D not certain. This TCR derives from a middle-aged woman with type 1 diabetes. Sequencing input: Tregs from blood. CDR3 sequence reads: CAAAESSYNSPLHF. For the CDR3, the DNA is TGTGCCGCCGCGGAAAGCTCCTATAATTCCCCCCTCCACTTT.